These 27 T cell receptor beta chains originate from one sample sequenced in a study of radiation and T cells in renal cell carcinoma. Clones were read by immunoSEQ multiplex PCR, and TCRdb kept only the in-frame ones, dropping some. The sample records approximately 150,000 clones, 83% being singletons. Sample time point: baseline pretreatment blood. Treatment noted: 15 Gy SBRT to primary tumor, nephrectomy 4 weeks later. The sequences come from blood, collected from a patient whose treatment included radiotherapy and nephrectomy. Source of these receptors: a woman in her forties or fifties with renal cell carcinoma.

This clone was seen just once. V is TRBV19 and J is TRBJ2-7, with 7 nucleotides matching TRBD1. There are 14 residues in the CDR3. Per germline, CDR1 LNHDA and CDR2 SQIVND (reference sequence). Germline trimming cut 5 bases from V and 2 bases from J; bases unmatched to any gene: 6. The DNA for the CDR3 is TGTGCCAGTAGTCCCGGGACAGCCACCTACGAGCAGTACTTC. The encoded protein is CASSPGTATYEQYF.

CDR3 sequence (DNA): TGTGCCAGCAGTACCTCGACAGGGGTGAGCGGCTACACCTTC. Its translation: CASSTSTGVSGYTF. This rearrangement joins TRBV6-5 to TRBJ1-2; 8 bases map to TRBD1. The junction had 10 bases not matched to a gene; V was cut back by 5 bases and J by 8 bases. The CDR3 spans 14 residues. Germline CDR1 reads MNHEY; CDR2 reads SVGAGI.

J is TRBJ2-7 and V is TRBV4-2; D may be TRBD2 (6 bases). The CDR3 sequence is 15 residues long. Germline assignment: CDR1 LGHNA and CDR2 YNFKEQ. V gave up 1 base and J gave up 2 bases, with 12 bases separating them. For the CDR3, the DNA is TGTGCCAGCAGCCAAGCCGGGACTCCCACCTACGAGCAGTACTTC. As protein: CASSQAGTPTYEQYF.

This clone has just one count. The chain links TRBV19 to TRBJ1-5; D possibly corresponds to TRBD1 (5 bases). The V end lost 2 bases, the J end lost 5 bases, and 7 bases lay between the germline ends. The CDR3 sequence is 13 residues long. The germline V gene encodes CDR1 LNHDA and CDR2 SQIVND (reference sequence). The chain's CDR3 is CASSIFRDQPQHF. The CDR3 coding sequence is TGTGCCAGTAGTATATTCAGGGATCAGCCCCAGCATTTT. Complete variable domain (other parts from reference TRBV19 and TRBJ1-5): DGGITQSPKYLFRKEGQNVTLSCEQNLNHDAMYWYRQDPGQGLRLIYYSQIVNDFQKGDIAEGYSVSREKKESFPLTVTSAQKNPTAFYLCASSIFRDQPQHFGDGTRLSIL.

CDR3 in DNA: TGTGCCAGCAGCCAAGTCGGGCAGGGGTCCTACGAGCAGTACTTC. It specifies CASSQVGQGSYEQYF. The V gene is TRBV4-2, the J gene TRBJ2-7; D possibly corresponds to TRBD1 (6 bases). Germline-derived CDR1 and CDR2 are LGHNA and YNFKEQ. The CDR3 contains 15 residues. V was shortened by 1 base and J by 1 base, with 11 bases between the two germline ends.

The chain joins TRBV7-2 to TRBJ2-3, with no clear D. The V and J ends lost 5 bases and 1 base respectively, with 7 bases between them. This CDR3 comprises 13 residues. Germline CDR1 is SGHTA and CDR2 is FQGNSA. In nucleotides, the CDR3 is TGTGCCAGCAGCCGTGGGGGCACAGATACGCAGTATTTT. It codes for CASSRGGTDTQYF.

The CDR3 is CASSVAGEGDYEQYF. CDR3 sequence (DNA): TGTGCCAGCAGCGTAGCGGGGGAAGGAGACTACGAGCAGTACTTC. This chain joins TRBV9 and TRBJ2-7, with D tentatively TRBD2 (6 bases). CDR3 length equals 15 residues. CDR1 and CDR2 (germline): SGDLS, YYNGEE. V was shortened by 0 bases and J by 3 bases, with 13 bases between the two germline ends.

The chain couples TRBV25-1 to TRBJ2-1, with 9 bases that match TRBD1. The germline V gene has CDR1 MGHDK and CDR2 SYGVNS. Losses at the gene ends were 3 bases for V and 4 bases for J; bases not matched to a gene: 4. This CDR3 comprises 15 residues. CDR3 in amino acids: CASSDRTGEYNEQFF. The CDR3 nucleotides are TGTGCCAGCAGTGACCGGACAGGGGAGTACAATGAGCAGTTCTTC.

This rearrangement joins TRBV29-1 to TRBJ1-1; the D is unclear. CDR1 SQVTM and CDR2 ANQGSEA come from the germline V gene. V was shortened by 4 bases and J by 0 bases, with 12 bases between the two germline ends. The CDR3 spans 14 residues. CDR3 sequence (DNA): TGCAGCGTTGTCTCGCTGAACCTGAACACTGAAGCTTTCTTT. Its protein product is CSVVSLNLNTEAFF.

This chain connects TRBV14 to TRBJ2-5, with 10 bases aligning to TRBD2. The V gene's germline CDR1 is SGHDN and CDR2 FVKESK. The junction had 9 bases not matched to a gene; V was cut back by 4 bases and J by 4 bases. CDR3 length: 16 amino acids. The CDR3 spells CASSPQQRGGLETQYF. CDR3 nucleotides: TGTGCCAGCAGCCCCCAGCAGCGGGGGGGCTTAGAGACCCAGTACTTC.

The table lists this clone with many counts. The genes are TRBV7-9 and TRBJ2-7, with a possible D match to TRBD2 (5 bases). Trimming shortened V by 4 bases and J by 6 bases, and 10 bases separated the two germline ends. CDR1 and CDR2 from the germline V gene are SEHNR and FQNEAQ (reference sequence). The CDR3 length is 12 residues. The CDR3 DNA sequence: TGTGCCAGCAGCTGGATTGCGGGCGAGCAGTACTTC. The encoded protein is CASSWIAGEQYF.

The chain recombines TRBV13 with TRBJ1-3, with D unresolved. The CDR3 runs to 18 residues. Deletions cut 0 bases from V and 1 base from J, with 16 bases between. Germline assignment: CDR1 PRHDT and CDR2 FYEKMQ (reference sequence). CDR3 DNA: TGTGCCAGCAGCTTAGGCCTTCGGCAGTCTGGTTCTGGAAACACCATATATTTT. It yields the protein CASSLGLRQSGSGNTIYF.

This rearrangement joins TRBV9 to TRBJ2-5, with D unclear. The V gene lost 2 bases and the J gene lost 2 bases, with 10 bases spanning the gap. The CDR3 runs to 14 residues. The germline V gene encodes CDR1 SGDLS and CDR2 YYNGEE. This chain's CDR3 is CASSVAALQETQYF. CDR3 bases: TGTGCCAGCAGCGTTGCGGCCCTACAAGAGACCCAGTACTTC.

This chain uses TRBV5-6 with TRBJ2-2; TRBD1 aligns across 9 bases. CDR3 size: 15 residues. Germline CDR1 SGHDT, CDR2 YYEEEE. Trimming cost V 4 bases and J 4 bases; bases outside gene matches: 5. In nucleotides, the CDR3 is TGTGCCAGCAGCCGAGGACAGGGGACCACCGGGGAGCTGTTTTTT. Translated, it gives CASSRGQGTTGELFF.

The chain has TRBV5-1 and TRBJ2-7; D not resolved. V was pared by 0 bases and J by 6 bases, with 7 bases between. The CDR3 length is 12 residues. CDR1 and CDR2 from the germline V gene are SGHRS and YFSETQ. DNA for the CDR3: TGCGCCAGCAGCTTGGATGGCTCCGAGCAGTACTTC. Its protein product is CASSLDGSEQYF.

The chain has TRBV14 and TRBJ1-2; D not resolved. V lost 0 bases and J 9 bases, leaving 11 bases between the germline ends. CDR1 is SGHDN, CDR2 FVKESK, per germline. This CDR3 contains 13 residues. The CDR3 bases are TGTGCCAGCAGCCAAGATCTCCTGAGTAGCTACACCTTC. This sequence encodes CASSQDLLSSYTF.

The genes are TRBV5-1 and TRBJ2-7; the D gene is possibly TRBD1 (5 bases). Germline loops: CDR1 SGHRS, CDR2 YFSETQ. With 2 bases removed from V and 5 bases from J, the gap between germline ends came to 17 bases. The CDR3 covers 15 residues. CDR3 sequence reads: CASSFDTSGLDEQYF. As DNA, the CDR3 is TGCGCCAGCAGCTTCGACACCTCAGGGCTCGACGAGCAGTACTTC.

This clone was picked up one time. This rearrangement joins TRBV29-1 to TRBJ2-2; perhaps TRBD1 as D (6 bases). Per the germline V gene, CDR1 is SQVTM and CDR2 is ANQGSEA. The V gene lost 7 bases and the J gene lost 1 base, with 13 bases spanning the gap. The CDR3 consists of 14 residues. CDR3: CSGRTDQNTGELFF. For the CDR3, the DNA is TGCAGCGGTCGGACAGACCAGAACACCGGGGAGCTGTTTTTT.

V gene TRBV19 combines with J gene TRBJ1-2; TRBD1 matches at 8 bases. J lost 7 bases, V lost 7 bases, and 8 bases had no gene match. The CDR3 runs 13 residues. The germline gives CDR1 LNHDA, CDR2 SQIVND (reference sequence). DNA for the CDR3: TGTGCCAGTAATCAGCAGGGGGCGGGTGGCTACACCTTC. Its protein product is CASNQQGAGGYTF.

This clone was detected only a few times. Here the CDR3 reads CASTPGATEAFF. CDR3 coding DNA: TGTGCCAGCACCCCCGGGGCGACTGAAGCTTTCTTT. This chain uses TRBV7-9 with TRBJ1-1, with D perhaps matching TRBD1 (5 bases). The CDR3 sequence is 12 residues long. The germline V gene encodes CDR1 SEHNR and CDR2 FQNEAQ (reference sequence). Trimming shortened V by 7 bases and J by 5 bases, and 11 bases separated the two germline ends.

This chain joins TRBV5-4 and TRBJ2-7; TRBD1 matches at 7 bases. This CDR3 is built from 12 residues. Germline CDR1 is SGHNT and CDR2 is YYREEE (reference sequence). The V gene end was trimmed by 4 bases and the J gene end by 6 bases; junction bases not matched to a gene: 4. The CDR3 nucleotides are TGTGCCAGCAGCCTGGGACAGACCGAGCAGTACTTC. It yields the protein CASSLGQTEQYF.

The chain carries TRBV29-1 and TRBJ1-1, with a tentative D call TRBD1 (5 bases). V dropped 4 bases and J dropped 8 bases, with 11 bases sitting between them. The CDR3 contains 11 residues. CDR1 SQVTM and CDR2 ANQGSEA come from the germline V gene. DNA of the CDR3: TGCAGCGTTGGACGGGGCAGGGAAGCTTTCTTT. Translating it yields CSVGRGREAFF.

This clone is classed as medium-sized. The chain combines TRBV19 with TRBJ1-4; tentative D call: TRBD1 (6 bases). Per the germline V gene, CDR1 is LNHDA and CDR2 is SQIVND (reference sequence). The CDR3 covers 16 residues. Trimming shortened V by 5 bases and J by 0 bases, and 13 bases separated the two germline ends. The CDR3 DNA reads TGTGCCAGTAGTGGGACAACAGTTCCAACTAATGAAAAACTGTTTTTT. This gives the protein CASSGTTVPTNEKLFF. Full variable domain (rest looked up from reference TRBV19 and TRBJ1-4): DGGITQSPKYLFRKEGQNVTLSCEQNLNHDAMYWYRQDPGQGLRLIYYSQIVNDFQKGDIAEGYSVSREKKESFPLTVTSAQKNPTAFYLCASSGTTVPTNEKLFFGSGTQLSVL.

J is TRBJ1-6 and V is TRBV19; D unresolved. The germline gives CDR1 LNHDA, CDR2 SQIVND (reference sequence). CDR3 length: 14 amino acids. The V and J ends lost 3 bases and 8 bases respectively, with 11 bases between them. The CDR3 reads CASSITGVDSPLHF. The CDR3 DNA reads as TGTGCCAGTAGTATTACGGGTGTCGATTCACCCCTCCACTTT.

The CDR3 sequence: CASSFGGLATGELFF. CDR3 in DNA: TGTGCCAGCAGCTTCGGCGGACTAGCCACCGGGGAGCTGTTTTTT. The V gene is TRBV7-9, the J gene TRBJ2-2; 8 nucleotides line up with TRBD2. J was trimmed by 4 bases and V by 3 bases; bases with no gene match: 4. The length of the CDR3 is 15 residues. CDR1 SEHNR and CDR2 FQNEAQ come from the germline V gene (reference sequence).

J is TRBJ2-7 and V is TRBV19, with D perhaps matching TRBD1 or TRBD2 (5 bases each). The V end was cut by 3 bases, the J end by 7 bases, with 13 bases between. There are 13 residues in the CDR3. CDR1 is LNHDA and CDR2 is SQIVND in the germline V gene (reference sequence). The CDR3: CASSIGTAQEQYF. The CDR3, as DNA: TGTGCCAGTAGTATCGGGACGGCGCAGGAGCAGTACTTC.

This chain connects TRBV4-2 to TRBJ2-2; 9 bases agree with TRBD2. Germline V gene lookup returns CDR1 LGHNA and CDR2 YNFKEQ. The CDR3 runs to 15 residues. With V trimmed by 1 base and J by 7 bases, 4 bases remained unmatched. The CDR3 DNA reads TGTGCCAGCAGCCAAGTGGCTAGCGGGGTCGGGGAGCTGTTTTTT. This gives the protein CASSQVASGVGELFF.